These T cell receptor beta chains were read from a single sample in a study of OX40 agonist ivuxolimab in advanced cancers. The method was immunoSEQ multiplex PCR; TCRdb's version includes in-frame clones alone and lacks a portion of them. The sample yields roughly 100,000 clones, roughly 89% seen once. The sequenced sample was CD4+ or CD8+ T cells sorted from blood, obtained in a trial of the OX40 agonist ivuxolimab. The receptors were sampled from an adult with an advanced solid tumor such as melanoma, head and neck, liver or kidney cancer. Each CDR3 is given with its conserved first and last residue. The order of the fields is clone size, J gene, V gene, D gene, CDR3 DNA, CDR3 protein. The D gene is left open where the match is weak. Only some rows state a clone size, as once, few, many or a class for expanded clones.

abundance: once; j_gene: TRBJ2-7; v_gene: TRBV7-3; d_gene: TRBD2; CDR3nt: TGTGCCAGCAGCTTATCGAGCGGGGGAGGTGACGAGCAGTACTTC; CDR3aa: CASSLSSGGGDEQYF
abundance: NA; j_gene: TRBJ1-4; v_gene: TRBV7-2; d_gene: NA; CDR3nt: TGTGCCAGCAGCTTAGAGACTGGTCACAAGGTCGAAAAACTGTTTTTT; CDR3aa: CASSLETGHKVEKLFF
abundance: NA; j_gene: TRBJ1-2; v_gene: TRBV5-1; d_gene: NA; CDR3nt: TGCGCCAGCAGCTTGTCAGCACCAGCGTCTAACTATGGCTACACCTTC; CDR3aa: CASSLSAPASNYGYTF
abundance: NA; j_gene: TRBJ1-5; v_gene: TRBV7-9; d_gene: NA; CDR3nt: TGTGCCAGCAGCTTAGGAGGGGGGGGGCAGCCCCAGCATTTT; CDR3aa: CASSLGGGGQPQHF
abundance: NA; j_gene: TRBJ2-3; v_gene: TRBV7-8; d_gene: TRBD2; CDR3nt: TGTGCCAGCAGCTTAGGAGGGAGCGGGAGGGCCACAGATACGCAGTATTTT; CDR3aa: CASSLGGSGRATDTQYF
abundance: NA; j_gene: TRBJ1-2; v_gene: TRBV28; d_gene: NA; CDR3nt: TGTGCCAGCAATACAGGTATCTATGGCTACACCTTC; CDR3aa: CASNTGIYGYTF
abundance: NA; j_gene: TRBJ2-2; v_gene: TRBV5-4; d_gene: TRBD1; CDR3nt: TGTGCCAGCAGCATACAGGGGGCCGGCACCGGGGAGCTGTTTTTT; CDR3aa: CASSIQGAGTGELFF
abundance: NA; j_gene: TRBJ2-7; v_gene: TRBV15; d_gene: NA; CDR3nt: TGTGCCACCAGCAGAGATCCCTCCTTCTCCTACGAGCAGTACTTC; CDR3aa: CATSRDPSFSYEQYF
abundance: NA; j_gene: TRBJ2-5; v_gene: TRBV5-1; d_gene: NA; CDR3nt: TGCGCCAGCAGACAGGGTAACCAAGAGACCCAGTACTTC; CDR3aa: CASRQGNQETQYF
abundance: NA; j_gene: TRBJ1-1; v_gene: TRBV11-2; d_gene: NA; CDR3nt: TGTGCCAGCAGCGTTGACAGAAAGAACACTGAAGCTTTCTTT; CDR3aa: CASSVDRKNTEAFF
abundance: once; j_gene: TRBJ2-7; v_gene: TRBV10-3; d_gene: NA; CDR3nt: TGTGCCATCTCGGAAGAGGGAGGTTCGTACGAGCAGTACTTC; CDR3aa: CAISEEGGSYEQYF